This T cell receptor beta chain is drawn from a study of PD-L1 blockade in urothelial cancer. Study overall: Bladder-origin urothelial cancer in males described about 85% of the 29 patients. Researchers looked at the blood 3 weeks (second dose) and 6 weeks after treatment began.

By share, this clone counts as medium-sized. Added to each PCR by spiking were synthetic TCR analog templates. The protocol was immunoSEQ multiplex PCR, while the TCRdb copy is restricted to in-frame clones and leaves out a portion. The data contain some 45,000 clones, about nine tenths of them seen just once; the ten biggest clones take up 3% to 5%. Germline V gene data show CDR1 as MNHNY and CDR2 as SVGAGI (reference sequence). Trimming pared 6 bases from V and 3 bases from J, leaving 5 bases between. The CDR3 runs to 11 residues. This material consisted of PBMCs, taken around atezolizumab (anti-PD-L1) treatment. This receptor was identified in a man older than 75 with urothelial cancer. The V call is TRBV6-6, the J call TRBJ1-1, with unresolved D. The CDR3 loop is CASRAYTEAFF. The CDR3 DNA is TGTGCCAGCAGGGCCTACACTGAAGCTTTCTTT.